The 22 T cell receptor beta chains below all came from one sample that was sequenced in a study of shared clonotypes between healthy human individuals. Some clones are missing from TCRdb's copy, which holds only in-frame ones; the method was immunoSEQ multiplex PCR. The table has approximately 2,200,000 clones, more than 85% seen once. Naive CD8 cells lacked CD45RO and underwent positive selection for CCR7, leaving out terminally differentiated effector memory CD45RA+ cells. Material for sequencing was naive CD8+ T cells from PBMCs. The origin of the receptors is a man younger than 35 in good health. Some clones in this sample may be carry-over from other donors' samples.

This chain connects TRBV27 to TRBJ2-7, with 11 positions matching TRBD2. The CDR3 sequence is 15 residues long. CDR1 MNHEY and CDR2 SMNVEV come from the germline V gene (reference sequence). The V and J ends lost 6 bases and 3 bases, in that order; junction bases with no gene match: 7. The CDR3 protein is CASRGGTSGFYEQYF. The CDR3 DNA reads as TGTGCCAGCAGGGGGGGGACTAGCGGATTCTACGAGCAGTACTTC.

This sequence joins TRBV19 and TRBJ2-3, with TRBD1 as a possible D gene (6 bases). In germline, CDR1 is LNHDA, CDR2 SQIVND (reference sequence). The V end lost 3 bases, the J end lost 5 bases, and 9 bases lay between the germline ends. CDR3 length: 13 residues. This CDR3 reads CASSISDRDTQYF. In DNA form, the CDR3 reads TGTGCCAGTAGTATTTCGGACAGAGATACGCAGTATTTT.

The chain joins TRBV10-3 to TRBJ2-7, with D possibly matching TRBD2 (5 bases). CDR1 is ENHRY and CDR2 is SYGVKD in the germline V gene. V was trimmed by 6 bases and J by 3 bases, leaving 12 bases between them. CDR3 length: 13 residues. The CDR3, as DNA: TGTGCCATCAGGGGCGACGGGATCTACGAGCAGTACTTC. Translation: CAIRGDGIYEQYF.

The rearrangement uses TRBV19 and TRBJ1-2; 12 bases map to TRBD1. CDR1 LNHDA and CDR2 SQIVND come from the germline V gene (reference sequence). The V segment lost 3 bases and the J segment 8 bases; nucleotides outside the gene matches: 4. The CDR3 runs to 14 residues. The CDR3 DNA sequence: TGTGCCAGTAGTATCCGGGACAGGGGGCAAGGCTACACCTTC. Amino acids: CASSIRDRGQGYTF.

The CDR3 region has the DNA TGTGCCAGCAGTTTAGACAGGGGCTCAGATACGCAGTATTTT. It codes for CASSLDRGSDTQYF. The chain employs TRBV27 and TRBJ2-3, with TRBD1 matching over 8 bases. Looked up from germline, CDR1 is MNHEY and CDR2 is SMNVEV (reference sequence). This CDR3 is 14 amino acids long. The V segment lost 2 bases and the J segment 4 bases; nucleotides outside the gene matches: 2.

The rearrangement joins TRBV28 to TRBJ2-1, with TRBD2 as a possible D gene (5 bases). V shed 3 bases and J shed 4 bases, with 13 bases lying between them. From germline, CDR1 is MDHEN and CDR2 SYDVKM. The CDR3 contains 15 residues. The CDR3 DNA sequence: TGTGCCAGCAGTTTTAGAGGGAGCAGGTACAATGAGCAGTTCTTC. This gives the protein CASSFRGSRYNEQFF. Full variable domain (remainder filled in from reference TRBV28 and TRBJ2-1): DVKVTQSSRYLVKRTGEKVFLECVQDMDHENMFWYRQDPGLGLRLIYFSYDVKMKEKGDIPEGYSVSREKKERFSLILESASTNQTSMYLCASSFRGSRYNEQFFGPGTRLTVL.

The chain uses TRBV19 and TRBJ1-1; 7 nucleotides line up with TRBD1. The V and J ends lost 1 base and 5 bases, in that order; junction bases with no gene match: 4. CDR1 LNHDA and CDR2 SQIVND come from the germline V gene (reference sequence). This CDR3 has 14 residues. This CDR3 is CASSIGGGWTEAFF. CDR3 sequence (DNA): TGTGCCAGTAGTATAGGAGGGGGCTGGACTGAAGCTTTCTTT.

CDR3 nucleotides: TGTGCCAGCACCGAAGTTGGGGGACAGGGGGCTCTTGAGCAGTACTTC. As protein: CASTEVGGQGALEQYF. The genes are TRBV2 and TRBJ2-7; TRBD1 agrees at 12 bases. The ends lost 7 bases at V and 7 bases at J; junction bases unmatched: 14. The CDR3 covers 16 residues. Germline CDR1 SNHLY, CDR2 FYNNEI. Together with reference TRBV2 and TRBJ2-7, the CDR3 gives the full variable domain: EPEVTQTPSHQVTQMGQEVILRCVPISNHLYFYWYRQILGQKVEFLVSFYNNEISEKSEIFDDQFSVERPDGSNFTLKIRSTKLEDSAMYFCASTEVGGQGALEQYFGPGTRLTVT.

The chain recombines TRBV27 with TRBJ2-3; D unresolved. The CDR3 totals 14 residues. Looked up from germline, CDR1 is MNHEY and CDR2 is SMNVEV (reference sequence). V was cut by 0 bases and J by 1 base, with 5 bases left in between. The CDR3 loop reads CASSLSLRTDTQYF. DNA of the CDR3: TGTGCCAGCAGTTTATCGCTCCGCACAGATACGCAGTATTTT.

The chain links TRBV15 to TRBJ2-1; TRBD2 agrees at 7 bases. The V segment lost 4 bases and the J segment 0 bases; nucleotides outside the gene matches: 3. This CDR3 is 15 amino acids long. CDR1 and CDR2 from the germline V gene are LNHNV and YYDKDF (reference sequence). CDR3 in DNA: TGTGCCACCAGCACCGGCGGGAGCTCCTACAATGAGCAGTTCTTC. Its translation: CATSTGGSSYNEQFF. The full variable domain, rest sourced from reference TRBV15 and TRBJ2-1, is DAMVIQNPRYQVTQFGKPVTLSCSQTLNHNVMYWYQQKSSQAPKLLFHYYDKDFNNEADTPDNFQSRRPNTSFCFLDIRSPGLGDTAMYLCATSTGGSSYNEQFFGPGTRLTVL.

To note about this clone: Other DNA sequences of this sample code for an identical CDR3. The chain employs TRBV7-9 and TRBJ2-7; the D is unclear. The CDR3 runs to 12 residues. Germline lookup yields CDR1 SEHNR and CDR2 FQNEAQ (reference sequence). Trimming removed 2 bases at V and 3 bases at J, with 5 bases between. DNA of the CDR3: TGTGCCAGCAGCTTAAAGGGCTACGAGCAGTACTTC. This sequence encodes CASSLKGYEQYF.

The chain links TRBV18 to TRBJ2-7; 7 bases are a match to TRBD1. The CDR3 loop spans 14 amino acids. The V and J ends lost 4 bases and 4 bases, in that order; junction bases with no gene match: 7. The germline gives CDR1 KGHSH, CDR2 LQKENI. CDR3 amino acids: CASSLRDRVYEQYF. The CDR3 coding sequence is TGTGCCAGCTCACTCCGGGACAGAGTTTACGAGCAGTACTTC.

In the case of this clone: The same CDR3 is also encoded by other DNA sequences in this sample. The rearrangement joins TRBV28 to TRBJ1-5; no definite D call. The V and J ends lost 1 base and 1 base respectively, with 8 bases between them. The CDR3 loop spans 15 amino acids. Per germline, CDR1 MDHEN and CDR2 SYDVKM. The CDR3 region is CASSLLLGSNQPQHF. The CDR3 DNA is TGTGCCAGCAGTTTATTGCTGGGGAGCAATCAGCCCCAGCATTTT.

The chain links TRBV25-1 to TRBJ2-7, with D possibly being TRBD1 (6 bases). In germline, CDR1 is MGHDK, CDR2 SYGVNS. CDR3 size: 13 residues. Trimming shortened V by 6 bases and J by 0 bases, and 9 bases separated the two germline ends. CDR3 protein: CASSTGSSYEQYF. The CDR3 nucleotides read TGTGCCAGCAGCACAGGGTCCTCCTACGAGCAGTACTTC.

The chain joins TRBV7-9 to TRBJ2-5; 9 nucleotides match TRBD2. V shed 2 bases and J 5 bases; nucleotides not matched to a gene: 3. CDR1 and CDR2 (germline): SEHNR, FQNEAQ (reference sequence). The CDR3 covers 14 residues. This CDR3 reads CASSLTSGLETQYF. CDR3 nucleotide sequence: TGTGCCAGCAGCTTAACTAGCGGGTTGGAGACCCAGTACTTC.

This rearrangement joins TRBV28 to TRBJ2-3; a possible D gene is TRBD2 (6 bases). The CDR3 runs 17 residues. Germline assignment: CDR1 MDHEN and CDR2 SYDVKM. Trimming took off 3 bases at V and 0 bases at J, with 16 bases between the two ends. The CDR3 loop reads CASSLPQGGGSTDTQYF. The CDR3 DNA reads TGTGCCAGCAGTTTGCCGCAGGGAGGCGGGAGCACAGATACGCAGTATTTT.

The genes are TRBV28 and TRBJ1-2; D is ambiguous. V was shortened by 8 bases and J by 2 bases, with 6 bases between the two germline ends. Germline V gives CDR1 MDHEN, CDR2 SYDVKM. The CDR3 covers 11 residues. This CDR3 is CASGKNYGYTF. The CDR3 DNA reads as TGTGCCAGCGGGAAAAACTATGGCTACACCTTC.

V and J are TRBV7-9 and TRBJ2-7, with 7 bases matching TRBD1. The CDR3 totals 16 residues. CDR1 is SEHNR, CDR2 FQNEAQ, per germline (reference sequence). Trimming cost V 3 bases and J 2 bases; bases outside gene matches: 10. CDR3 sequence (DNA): TGTGCCAGCAGCTTCAGGGACAGCCAGCATACCTACGAGCAGTACTTC. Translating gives CASSFRDSQHTYEQYF.

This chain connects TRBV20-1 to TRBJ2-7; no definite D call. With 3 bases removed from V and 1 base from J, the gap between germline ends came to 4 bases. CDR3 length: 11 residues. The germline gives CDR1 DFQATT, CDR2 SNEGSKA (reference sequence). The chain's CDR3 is CSASPSYEQYF. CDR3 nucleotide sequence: TGCAGTGCTAGTCCGTCCTACGAGCAGTACTTC.

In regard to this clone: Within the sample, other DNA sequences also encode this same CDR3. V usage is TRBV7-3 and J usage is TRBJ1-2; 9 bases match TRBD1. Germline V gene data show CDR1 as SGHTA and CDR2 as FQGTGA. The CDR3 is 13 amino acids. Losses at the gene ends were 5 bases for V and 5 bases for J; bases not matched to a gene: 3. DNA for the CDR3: TGTGCCAGCAGCCCCGGACAGGGGTATGGCTACACCTTC. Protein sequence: CASSPGQGYGYTF. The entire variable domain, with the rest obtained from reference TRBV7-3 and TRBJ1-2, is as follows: GAGVSQTPSNKVTEKGKYVELRCDPISGHTALYWYRQSLGQGPEFLIYFQGTGAADDSGLPNDRFFAVRPEGSVSTLKIQRTERGDSAVYLCASSPGQGYGYTFGSGTRLTVV.

The CDR3 here is CASSPSAGVTYNEQFF. As DNA, the CDR3 is TGTGCCAGCAGTCCATCGGCGGGAGTGACCTACAATGAGCAGTTCTTC. The V call is TRBV27, the J call TRBJ2-1; TRBD2 aligns across 7 bases. Germline V gene data show CDR1 as MNHEY and CDR2 as SMNVEV (reference sequence). This CDR3 region has 16 residues. Unmatched junction bases numbered 9, after V lost 5 bases and J lost 2 bases.

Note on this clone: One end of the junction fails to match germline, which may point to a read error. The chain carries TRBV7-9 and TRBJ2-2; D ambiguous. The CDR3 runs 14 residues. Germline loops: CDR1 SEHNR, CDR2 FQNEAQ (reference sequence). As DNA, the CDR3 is TGTGCCAGCAGCTTAGAGATCGTTACCGAGGAGCTGTTTTTT. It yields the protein CASSLEIVTEELFF.